This T cell receptor (beta chain) is drawn from a study of blood T cell repertoires in COVID-19 (dated by TCRdb to about 2020). At the level of the whole study: Collaborator samples came from the United States, Italy and Spain and covered acute and convalescent phases of COVID-19. The prospective study material was composed of cDNA or gDNA derived from T cells, B-cell-depleted T cells, or PBMCs. The dataset comprised deeply sampled blood TCRbeta repertoires from subjects exposed to, actively infected with, or recovered from COVID-19. The repertoires were made available in a free public database intended to serve as a resource for research on the immune response to SARS-CoV-2. The samples were drawn from two sources: the first 160 participants of the ongoing ImmuneRACE study, and over 1,000 subjects contributed by 6 global collaborators. The sample metadata nearly always contained a de-identified subject ID, COVID-19 status, age in years and sex. Where HLA class I and class II types were available, the types were taken from metadata supplied by the sample provider, not from assay-based typing.

Study-wide conclusions, independent of this receptor: The quantity of clinical and demographic metadata differed by source and by participant and was supplied without curation.

V is clipped by 4 bases and J by 4 bases, and the sequence between their germline boundaries is 15 bases long. CDR1 SGHRS and CDR2 YFSETQ are derived from the germline V gene. Including the terminal cysteine and phenylalanine, the CDR3 comprises 15 residues. Only the CDR3 DNA is retained, 45 bases long and in frame from the first base. Whole blood was collected in K2EDTA tubes by collaborating institutions according to the institutions' own protocols. For TCRbeta analysis, collaborator samples were shipped as frozen whole blood, as isolated PBMCs, or as DNA extracted from either sample type. This clone occurred once. There is no known antigen for this receptor. No qualities accompany the bases; no much larger clone lies one base away. The immunoSEQ Assay, a bias-controlled multiplex PCR, was used to amplify TCRbeta CDR3 regions from genomic DNA. For the original study's pipeline: Nucleated cell counts per sample were estimated from amplification of reference gene primers within the assay. To quantify the absolute abundance of each unique TCRbeta CDR3 rearrangement, sequence reads were collapsed and filtered. For each sample, productive Simpson clonality was calculated as the square root of Simpson's diversity index across productive rearrangements. This is the immuneACCESS table as TCRdb keeps it, with only in-frame sequences that have V and J called. A part of the clones is gone; compared with another copy, unresolved V genes explain less than half, and the rest is unexplained. For V, J and clone size, that table is used; D and trimming come from the DNA. The sample data list 140,000 to 150,000 clones, and over 75% of these were observed just once. The ten largest clones take up 44% of the sample.

Here the chain combines TRBV5-1 and TRBJ2-1; the D region possibly corresponds to TRBD1 (6 bases align). This TCR was recovered from a human donor in a cohort sampled during active COVID-19. The specimen sequenced was peripheral blood. The sequenced DNA is TGCGCCAGCAGCGTGCGGCCCAGGGGATACAATGAGCAGTTCTTC. This codes for CASSVRPRGYNEQFF.